The rows below give T cell receptor beta chains drawn from one sample of a study of Graves' ophthalmopathy and Graves' hyperthyroidism. TCRdb used MiXCR to reprocess the multiplex PCR reads, holding one entry per CDR3 protein. Of about 380,000 distinct CDR3 sequences detected, 15% to 17% appear once; the ten largest clones hold about 7.3%. Sequenced: peripheral blood. These receptors all come from a woman aged 18-29 years with stable Graves' hyperthyroidism. Each CDR3 is given with its conserved first and last residue. D genes are given only for firm matches. Clone size appears in some rows only: once, few, many, or a class for an expanded clone.

16	TRBD1	few	TRBV4-1	TRBJ1-2	CASSRIGRTGQRGYTF	TGCGCCAGCAGCCGGATTGGGCGGACAGGACAAAGAGGCTACACCTTC
13	.	.	TRBV18	TRBJ2-7	CASSPSFGYEQYF	TGTGCCAGCTCACCGAGCTTCGGATACGAGCAGTACTTC
14	.	many	TRBV14	TRBJ1-1	CASSQEAGIASAFF	TGTGCCAGCAGCCAAGAAGCAGGCATCGCCTCAGCTTTCTTT
16	.	.	TRBV6-5	TRBJ1-5	CASSYEAGVGNQPQHF	TGTGCCAGCAGTTACGAAGCGGGCGTAGGCAATCAGCCCCAGCATTTT
13	TRBD1	many	TRBV12-3/TRBV12-4	TRBJ1-1	CASRAGQGWSAFF	TGTGCCAGCAGGGCGGGACAGGGGTGGTCGGCTTTCTTT
13	.	.	TRBV19	TRBJ1-1	CASNPVVGAEAFF	TGTGCCAGTAACCCAGTCGTGGGGGCTGAAGCTTTCTTT
16	TRBD2	many	TRBV2	TRBJ2-5	CASSGPVAGGPKTQYF	TGTGCCAGCAGTGGACCCGTCGCGGGGGGGCCGAAGACCCAGTACTTC
14	.	.	TRBV20-1	TRBJ2-6	CSANAGSGANVLTF	TGCAGTGCTAATGCAGGGTCTGGGGCCAACGTCCTGACTTTC
13	.	.	TRBV6-1	TRBJ1-2	CASTIGGEYGYTF	TGTGCCAGCACGATCGGGGGGGAGTATGGCTACACCTTC
13	.	.	TRBV19	TRBJ1-2	CASSIAGAGGYTF	TGTGCCAGTAGTATAGCAGGGGCGGGCGGCTACACCTTC
13	TRBD1	.	TRBV19	TRBJ2-4	CASSAGTENIKYF	TGTGCCAGTAGTGCCGGGACAGAAAACATTAAGTACTTC
15	.	many	TRBV6-1	TRBJ2-7	CASSEAPGHPYEQYF	TGTGCCAGCAGTGAGGCCCCGGGACACCCCTACGAGCAGTACTTC
14	TRBD1	many	TRBV5-1	TRBJ2-1	CASSAGTGGNEQFF	TGCGCCAGCAGCGCGGGGACAGGGGGGAATGAGCAGTTCTTC
13	.	.	TRBV4-1	TRBJ2-7	CASSPQETREQYF	TGCGCCAGCAGCCCCCAAGAGACGCGCGAGCAGTACTTC
14	TRBD1	many	TRBV6-1	TRBJ1-1	CASSERTGSTEAFF	TGTGCCAGCAGTGAAAGGACAGGGAGCACTGAAGCTTTCTTT
20	TRBD1	many	TRBV2	TRBJ2-2	CASSEALRGQGAANTGELFF	TGTGCCAGCAGTGAAGCGCTTCGGGGACAGGGGGCTGCGAACACCGGGGAGCTGTTTTTT
13	.	many	TRBV7-9	TRBJ2-7	CASSLTQGGEQYF	TGTGCCAGCAGCTTAACCCAAGGAGGCGAGCAGTACTTC
14	.	.	TRBV6-5	TRBJ2-7	CASSSDTQIYEQYF	TGTGCCAGCAGTTCGGACACCCAAATCTACGAGCAGTACTTC
11	.	many	TRBV6-5	TRBJ1-2	CASSLEDGYTF	TGTGCCAGCAGTTTGGAGGATGGCTACACCTTC
14	TRBD1	many	TRBV6-6	TRBJ1-1	CASTVGQANTEAFF	TGTGCCAGCACCGTGGGACAGGCCAACACTGAAGCTTTCTTT
14	TRBD1	many	TRBV12-3/TRBV12-4	TRBJ1-5	CASRFTGGEQPQHF	TGTGCCAGCAGGTTCACAGGGGGCGAACAGCCCCAGCATTTT